The clone carrying this T cell receptor (beta chain) was detected many times. The target antigen is unknown. The CDR3 has 14 residues. V dropped 6 bases and J dropped 4 bases, with 15 bases sitting between them. The data were taken from a study of Graves' ophthalmopathy and Graves' hyperthyroidism. Study conclusions and caveats: Ophthalmopathy was separated from stable hyperthyroidism by a 13-signature model with 87.88% sensitivity and over 75% specificity.

Transcripts of RNA were the source for amplifying TCR beta CDR3 regions. The library came from an HTBI-primed first-round RT-PCR and a second-round multiplex PCR. One entry per CDR3 protein results from TCRdb running MiXCR on the multiplex PCR reads. Among roughly 350,000 distinct CDR3 sequences, about 15% were seen once, and the ten largest hold around 2.4%. Stable hyperthyroidism denotes an absence of ophthalmopathy throughout 18 months of follow-up. The genes are TRBV12-3 or TRBV12-4 and TRBJ1-1, with TRBD1 as a possible D gene (6 bases). This TCR was sampled from an adult woman with stable Graves' hyperthyroidism. The sequencing input was peripheral blood. CDR3 coding DNA: TGTGCCAGCAGAAACGGACAGCTCACCACTGAAGCTTTCTTT. Translating it yields CASRNGQLTTEAFF.